The T cell receptor beta chain under discussion was sequenced for a study of T cell changes during pregnancy in multiple sclerosis. Germline values: CDR1 SGHTA, CDR2 FQGNSA. The CDR3 totals 17 residues. V lost 5 bases and J 3 bases, leaving 20 bases between the germline ends. Profiling relied on immunoSEQ multiplex PCR, and the TCRdb table lists in-frame clones only, not all of them. In the table there are 35,000 to 50,000 clones, less than 90% of which are singletons. This chain joins TRBV7-2 and TRBJ2-4; D might be TRBD2 (5 bases). The starting material was CD4+ T cells from peripheral blood mononuclear cells, obtained in the second trimester of pregnancy. The clonotype comes from a female donor with multiple sclerosis, enrolled in a pregnancy study. The CDR3 DNA reads TGTGCCAGCAGCCTCGATGGTCTAGCAACTATCAAAAACATTCAGTACTTC. Translating it yields CASSLDGLATIKNIQYF.